This entry lists 26 T cell receptor beta chains sequenced from one sample in a study of monozygotic twins with inflammatory bowel disease. From its re-call of the 5' RACE reads, TCRdb lists each CDR3 protein once, without DNA. The sample totals roughly 120,000 distinct CDR3 sequences; its top ten clones hold 9.5% to 15%. Source material: blood. The receptors were sampled from a human donor with ulcerative colitis or Crohn's disease, or a healthy co-twin of an affected twin (not recorded which).

V gene TRBV4-1 combines with J gene TRBJ1-1; checking the TCRdb D call of TRBD1 is not possible without DNA. The germline V gene has CDR1 MGHRA and CDR2 YSYEKL. The CDR3 has 15 amino acids. CDR3 loop: CASSQDKWQGYEAFF.

This chain joins TRBV28 and TRBJ2-5; TCRdb lists TRBD1, though no DNA is available to test this call. Germline CDR1 and CDR2: MDHEN and SYDVKM. The CDR3 is 13 amino acids. This CDR3 reads CASTGGASETQYF.

This chain joins TRBV12-3 or TRBV12-4 and TRBJ2-3; TCRdb selects TRBD1, and the lack of DNA leaves this call unchecked. The CDR3 contains 16 residues. CDR3 sequence: CASSLDRNPSTDTQYF.

The rearrangement joins TRBV29-1 to TRBJ2-5; the TCRdb D gene call, TRBD2, has no DNA to confirm it. CDR1 and CDR2 (germline): SQVTM, ANQGSEA. There are 14 residues in the CDR3. The CDR3 region is CSAATSGVGETQYF.

The rearrangement joins TRBV18 to TRBJ2-6; checking the TCRdb D call of TRBD1 is not possible without DNA. The CDR3 runs to 18 residues. Looked up from germline, CDR1 is KGHSH and CDR2 is LQKENI. Here the CDR3 reads CASSQPGTATPGANVLTF.

The chain employs TRBV18 and TRBJ1-1. The CDR3 sequence is 13 residues long. The germline V gene has CDR1 KGHSH and CDR2 LQKENI. The CDR3 region is CASTAAMNTEAFF.

The gene calls are TRBV10-3 and TRBJ2-1; the D call of TRBD2 rests on TCRdb alone, since no DNA is present to check it. Germline V gene lookup returns CDR1 ENHRY and CDR2 SYGVKD. CDR3 length: 12 residues. CDR3 sequence: CAISAPATKQFF.

The gene calls are TRBV7-2 and TRBJ2-5; the TCRdb D gene call, TRBD2, has no DNA to confirm it. The CDR3 contains 13 residues. Germline CDR1 reads SGHTA; CDR2 reads FQGNSA. This CDR3 reads CASSLVLVQTQYF.

This chain links TRBV5-1 with TRBJ1-4. The germline gives CDR1 SGHRS, CDR2 YFSETQ. The CDR3 is made up of 15 amino acids. The CDR3 region is CASSFSAGLGEKLFF.

This chain links TRBV10-3 with TRBJ1-1; TCRdb reports TRBD1, a call that lacks DNA to check it against. This CDR3 contains 15 residues. CDR1 and CDR2 (germline): ENHRY, SYGVKD. CDR3 protein: CATTSLDRGNTEAFF.

The rearrangement uses TRBV28 and TRBJ2-1; TCRdb's assignment of TRBD2 cannot be checked, as there is no DNA. The CDR3 has 17 residues. Germline V gene data show CDR1 as MDHEN and CDR2 as SYDVKM. CDR3 in amino acids: CASSLGLGGRGYNEQFF.

J is TRBJ2-3 and V is TRBV5-1; TCRdb outputs TRBD1, but without DNA this stays unchecked. CDR3 length equals 15 residues. CDR1 and CDR2 from the germline V gene are SGHRS and YFSETQ. The CDR3: CASSLQGAHIDTQYF.

The chain carries TRBV18 and TRBJ1-5; TCRdb's assignment of TRBD1 cannot be checked, as there is no DNA. The length of the CDR3 is 14 residues. Germline lookup yields CDR1 KGHSH and CDR2 LQKENI. CDR3 region: CASSPGTEERPQHF.

The chain is built from TRBV28 and TRBJ2-1; TCRdb's D gene call, TRBD1, goes unchecked for lack of DNA. The CDR3 spans 16 residues. In germline, CDR1 is MDHEN, CDR2 SYDVKM. CDR3 sequence reads: CASSSAGESSYNEQFF. The whole variable domain, remainder taken from reference TRBV28 and TRBJ2-1, is DVKVTQSSRYLVKRTGEKVFLECVQDMDHENMFWYRQDPGLGLRLIYFSYDVKMKEKGDIPEGYSVSREKKERFSLILESASTNQTSMYLCASSSAGESSYNEQFFGPGTRLTVL.

The chain joins TRBV7-2 to TRBJ2-3; the D gene TCRdb calls, TRBD2, cannot be checked with no DNA. This CDR3 contains 15 residues. Germline-derived CDR1 and CDR2 are SGHTA and FQGNSA. CDR3 loop: CASSEGLAGVNTQYF.

The V gene is TRBV10-3, the J gene TRBJ1-5. CDR1 ENHRY and CDR2 SYGVKD come from the germline V gene. This CDR3 is 15 amino acids long. The chain's CDR3 is CAIRSGGGGNQPQHF.

This rearrangement joins TRBV9 to TRBJ1-6; with no DNA, the TCRdb D assignment of TRBD1 cannot be verified. The CDR3 has 15 amino acids. Germline CDR1 reads SGDLS; CDR2 reads YYNGEE. The CDR3 here is CASSSPTGPNSPLHF. Full variable domain (outside the CDR3, taken from reference TRBV9 and TRBJ1-6): DSGVTQTPKHLITATGQRVTLRCSPRSGDLSVYWYQQSLDQGLQFLIQYYNGEERAKGNILERFSAQQFPDLHSELNLSSLELGDSALYFCASSSPTGPNSPLHFGNGTRLTVT.

The chain combines TRBV7-9 with TRBJ2-1; TCRdb returns TRBD2, unconfirmable since there is no DNA. Germline CDR1 is SEHNR and CDR2 is FQNEAQ (reference sequence). This CDR3 spans 16 amino acids. CDR3 sequence: CASSQSGGVSYNEQFF.

This chain links TRBV20-1 with TRBJ2-1; TCRdb gives TRBD2 as the D gene, but with no DNA this cannot be confirmed. Germline V gives CDR1 DFQATT, CDR2 SNEGSKA (reference sequence). The length of the CDR3 is 14 residues. This chain's CDR3 is CSASLLAANNEQFF.

The genes are TRBV6-1 and TRBJ1-5; the TCRdb call, TRBD1, lacks DNA for checking. CDR1 and CDR2 (germline): MNHNS, SASEGT. The CDR3 covers 17 residues. The CDR3 is CASSEAQGRGFNQPQHF.

The CDR3 sequence: CASSWPGPQRGYTF. This rearrangement joins TRBV7-9 to TRBJ1-2; the TRBD1 assignment by TCRdb is unverifiable without DNA. This CDR3 comprises 14 residues. Germline-derived CDR1 and CDR2 are SEHNR and FQNEAQ (reference sequence). Full variable domain (outside the CDR3, taken from reference TRBV7-9 and TRBJ1-2): DTGVSQNPRHKITKRGQNVTFRCDPISEHNRLYWYRQTLGQGPEFLTYFQNEAQLEKSRLLSDRFSAERPKGSFSTLEIQRTEQGDSAMYLCASSWPGPQRGYTFGSGTRLTVV.

The chain links TRBV6-1 to TRBJ2-3; no DNA is available, so the TRBD1 call from TCRdb remains unchecked. This CDR3 contains 15 residues. Per germline, CDR1 MNHNS and CDR2 SASEGT. The CDR3 sequence: CASIRTGTSTDTQYF.

The rearrangement joins TRBV7-9 to TRBJ1-2; TCRdb's D call of TRBD1 is untestable without DNA. Germline V gene sequence: CDR1 SEHNR, CDR2 FQNEAQ (reference sequence). This CDR3 is built from 15 residues. The CDR3 reads CASSFIYRENYGYTF.

The chain employs TRBV5-1 and TRBJ2-3. Germline CDR1 SGHRS, CDR2 YFSETQ. The CDR3 is 15 amino acids. CDR3 sequence: CASSSDPSSTDTQYF.

V and J are TRBV20-1 and TRBJ2-1. Germline CDR1 is DFQATT and CDR2 is SNEGSKA (reference sequence). CDR3 length: 12 residues. CDR3 sequence reads: CSARGNENEQFF.

The chain combines TRBV4-3 with TRBJ2-1. This CDR3 region has 13 residues. Germline CDR1 and CDR2: LGHNA and YSLEER. This CDR3 reads CASSQDLRSEQFF.